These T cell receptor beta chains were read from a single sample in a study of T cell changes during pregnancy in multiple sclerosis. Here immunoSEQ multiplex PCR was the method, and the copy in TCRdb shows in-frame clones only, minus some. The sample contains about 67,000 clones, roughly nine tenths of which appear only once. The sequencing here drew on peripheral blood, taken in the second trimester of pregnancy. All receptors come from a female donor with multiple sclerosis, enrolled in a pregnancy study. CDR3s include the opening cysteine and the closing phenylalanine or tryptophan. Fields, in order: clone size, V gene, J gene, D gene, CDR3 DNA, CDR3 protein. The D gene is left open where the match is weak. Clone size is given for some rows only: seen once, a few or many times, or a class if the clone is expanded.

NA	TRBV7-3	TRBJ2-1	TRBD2	TGTGCCAGCAGCTCTGGACTAGCCGGGGACAATGAGCAGTTCTTC	CASSSGLAGDNEQFF
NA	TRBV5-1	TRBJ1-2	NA	TGCGCCAGCAGCCAAGGGGGGGACTATGGCTACACCTTC	CASSQGGDYGYTF
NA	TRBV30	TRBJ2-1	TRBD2	TGTGCCTGGAGTGTACGCGGGAGCTCCTACAATGAGCAGTTCTTC	CAWSVRGSSYNEQFF
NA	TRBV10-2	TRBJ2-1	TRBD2	TGCGCCAGCAGTGAGCCCGGACTAGCGTCGGGGAATGAGCAGTTCTTC	CASSEPGLASGNEQFF
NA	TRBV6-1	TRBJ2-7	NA	TGTGCCAGCAGTGCGGACATGTCCGAGCAGTACTTC	CASSADMSEQYF
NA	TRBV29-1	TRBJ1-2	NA	TGCAGCGTTGAAAAATCTCCGTGGATTGGGGGGGATAACTATGGCTACACCTTC	CSVEKSPWIGGDNYGYTF
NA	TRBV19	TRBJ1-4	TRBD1	TGTGCCAGTAGTAAGGGGGCATCTGGTGAAAAACTGTTTTTT	CASSKGASGEKLFF
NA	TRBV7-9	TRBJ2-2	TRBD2	TGTGCCAGCAGCTTTCGATCCGGGACTAGCGGACGGAACACCGGGGAGCTGTTTTTT	CASSFRSGTSGRNTGELFF
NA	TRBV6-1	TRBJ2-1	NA	TGTGCCTTGTTAGGGGCAGGGGACCATCAGTTCTTC	CALLGAGDHQFF
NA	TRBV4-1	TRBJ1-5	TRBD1	TGCGCCAGCAGCCAAGAAGAGGGGGCATGGCAGCCCCAGCATTTT	CASSQEEGAWQPQHF
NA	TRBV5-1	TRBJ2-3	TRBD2	TGCGCCAGCAGCTTGGGCACTAGCGGCACAGATACGCAGTATTTT	CASSLGTSGTDTQYF
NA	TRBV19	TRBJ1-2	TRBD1	TGTGCCAGTAGTACCAGGGGGCCGAACTATGGCTACACCTTC	CASSTRGPNYGYTF
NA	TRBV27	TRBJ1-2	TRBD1	TGTGCCAGCAGTAACGGACAGGGGGCAATAAGCTATGGCTACACCTTC	CASSNGQGAISYGYTF
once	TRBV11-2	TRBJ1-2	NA	TGTGCCAGCAGCTTAGCAAGGGTCCCTCAGGGCCACCATGGCTACACCTTC	CASSLARVPQGHHGYTF
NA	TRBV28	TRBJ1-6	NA	TGTGCCAGCAGTTCACAAGATCGGGATAATTCACCCCTCCACTTT	CASSSQDRDNSPLHF
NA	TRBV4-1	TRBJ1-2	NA	TGCGCCAGCAGCCAAGATTCCAGCGGTGGCTACACCTTC	CASSQDSSGGYTF
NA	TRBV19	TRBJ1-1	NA	TGTGCCAGTAATGAAAGGGGGAACACTGAAGCTTTCTTT	CASNERGNTEAFF
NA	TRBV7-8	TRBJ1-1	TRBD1	TGTGCCAGCAGCTTAGTGCCAGGGGGGAACACTGAAGCTTTCTTT	CASSLVPGGNTEAFF
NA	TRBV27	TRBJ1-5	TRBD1	TGTGCCAGCAGATCAGGGGGCGGTCAGCCCCAGCATTTT	CASRSGGGQPQHF
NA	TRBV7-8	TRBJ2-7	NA	TGTGCCAGCAGCCTGGGAGGGGGGGCCTACGAGCAGTACTTC	CASSLGGGAYEQYF
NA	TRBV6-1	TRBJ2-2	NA	TGTGCCACCACTCTTTACGGGGAGCTGTTTTTT	CATTLYGELFF
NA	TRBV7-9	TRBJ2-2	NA	TGTGCCAGCAGCGTCATCCCGCAGGCCGGGGAGCTGTTTTTT	CASSVIPQAGELFF
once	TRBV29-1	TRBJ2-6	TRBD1	TGCAGCGTCGAACAGGGGGCGACTGGGGCCAACGTCCTGACTTTC	CSVEQGATGANVLTF
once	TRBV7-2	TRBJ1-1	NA	TGTGCCAGCAGCTTCAGCGCGGGTCTGAGCACTGAAGCTTTCTTT	CASSFSAGLSTEAFF
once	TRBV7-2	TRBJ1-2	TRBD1	TGTGCCAGCAACCCGGGACAGAACTATGGCTACACCTTC	CASNPGQNYGYTF
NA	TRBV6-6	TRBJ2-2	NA	TGTGCCAGCAGCAGTCAGGAGGGCAGGGGGACCGGGGAGCTGTTTTTT	CASSSQEGRGTGELFF
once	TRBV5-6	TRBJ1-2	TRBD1	TGTGCCAGCAGCCTTCGGACAGGAGGTGGCTACACCTTC	CASSLRTGGGYTF
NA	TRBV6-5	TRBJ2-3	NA	TGTGCCAGCAGACCTGGACTTCTCTCCACAGATACGCAGTATTTT	CASRPGLLSTDTQYF
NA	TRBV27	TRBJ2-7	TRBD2	TGTGCCAGCAGTTTAGGGGTAAGCGGGGGCTACGAGCAGTACTTC	CASSLGVSGGYEQYF
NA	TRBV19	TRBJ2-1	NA	TGTGCCAGTAACCCACGAGGGAGCTCCTACAATGAGCAGTTCTTC	CASNPRGSSYNEQFF
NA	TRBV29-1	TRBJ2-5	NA	TGCAGCGTTGATGCGGGACCACAAGAGACCCAGTACTTC	CSVDAGPQETQYF
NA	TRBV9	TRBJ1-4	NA	TGTGCCAGCAGCGCCCGATCACAGGGTCCGAATGAAAAACTGTTTTTT	CASSARSQGPNEKLFF
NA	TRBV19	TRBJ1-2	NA	TGTGCCAGTAGTATAGCGGCGTCAATGGGAGGGTACACCTTC	CASSIAASMGGYTF
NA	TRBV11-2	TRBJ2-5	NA	TGTGCCAGCAGCTTAACGCACGAGGAGACCCAGTACTTC	CASSLTHEETQYF
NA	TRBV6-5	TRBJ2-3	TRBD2	TGTGCCAGCAAGGAACTAGCGGGGGTGGATACGCAGTATTTT	CASKELAGVDTQYF
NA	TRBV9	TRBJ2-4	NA	TGTGCCAGCAGCCAATCCCCAATACTAGCCAAAAACATTCAGTACTTC	CASSQSPILAKNIQYF
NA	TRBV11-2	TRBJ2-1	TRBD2	TGTGCCAGCAGCATTACTAGCGTGAGCTCCTACAATGAGCAGTTCTTC	CASSITSVSSYNEQFF
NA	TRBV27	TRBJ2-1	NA	TGTGCCAGCAGTTTACCCGGGGTAGGCCCTCTGTTCTTC	CASSLPGVGPLFF
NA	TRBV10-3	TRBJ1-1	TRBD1	TGTGCCATCAGTGGCAGGGGGGCAGGGGAATTTGAAGCTTTCTTT	CAISGRGAGEFEAFF
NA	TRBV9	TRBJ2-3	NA	TGTGCCAGCAGCACCTACACAGATACGCAGTATTTT	CASSTYTDTQYF
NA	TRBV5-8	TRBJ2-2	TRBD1	TGTGCCAGCAGCGACAGGGAGTCCGGGGAGCTGTTTTTT	CASSDRESGELFF
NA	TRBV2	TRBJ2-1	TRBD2	TGTGCCAGCAGTGAACTAGCGGGATACAATGAGCAGTTCTTC	CASSELAGYNEQFF
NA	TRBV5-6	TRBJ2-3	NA	TGTGCCAGCAGCTTGGACGCAGGGGCCCTCTACACAGATACGCAGTATTTT	CASSLDAGALYTDTQYF
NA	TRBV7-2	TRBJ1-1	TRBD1	TGTGCCAGCAGCTTATGGGACAGGGGGCTCAAAGGTACTGAAGCTTTCTTT	CASSLWDRGLKGTEAFF
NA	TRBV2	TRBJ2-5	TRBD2	TGTGCCAGCAGCGTGACTAGCGGGAGGGGTCAAGAGACCCAGTACTTC	CASSVTSGRGQETQYF
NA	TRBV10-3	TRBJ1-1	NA	TGTGCCATCACGGCGGGGGGGAGGGGTAACACTGAAGCTTTCTTT	CAITAGGRGNTEAFF
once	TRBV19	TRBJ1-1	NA	TGTGCCACGCGGCGAGAGTTGAACACTGAAGCTTTCTTT	CATRRELNTEAFF
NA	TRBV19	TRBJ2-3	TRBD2	TGTGCCACCACTAGCGGCCCTAGGAGGGATACGCAGTATTTT	CATTSGPRRDTQYF